Below, 17 T cell receptor beta chains from the same sample are listed, as sequenced in a study of cytotoxic CD8 clonotypes in ibrutinib-treated CLL. The table came from immunoSEQ multiplex PCR; TCRdb's copy has only in-frame clones and leaves some out. The sample lists about 270,000 clones, roughly three quarters occurring once. Sequencing used PBMCs, obtained at disease progression, from a patient treated with ibrutinib. The receptors here all came from a human donor with chronic lymphocytic leukemia.

This clone was seen once. The CDR3 nucleotides are TGCAGCGTTGGGGCTAGTTGGACCGGGGAGCTGTTTTTT. Protein product: CSVGASWTGELFF. The V gene is TRBV29-1, the J gene TRBJ2-2; no firm D call. Germline V gene lookup returns CDR1 SQVTM and CDR2 ANQGSEA. The CDR3 totals 13 residues. V lost 4 bases, J lost 5 bases, and 11 bases lay in between.

The CDR3 protein is CASSPQRELSYEQYF. Written as DNA, the CDR3 is TGTGCCAGCTCACCACAGAGGGAGCTCTCCTACGAGCAGTACTTC. The chain is built from TRBV18 and TRBJ2-7; TRBD2 is a possible D gene (5 bases). V was cut by 1 base and J by 0 bases, with 10 bases left in between. The CDR3 covers 15 residues. Germline-derived CDR1 and CDR2 are KGHSH and LQKENI.

This clone was detected only once. The rearrangement uses TRBV5-5 and TRBJ2-7, with D tentatively TRBD1 or TRBD2 (5 bases each). The CDR3 spans 14 residues. Per the germline V gene, CDR1 is SGHKS and CDR2 is YYEKEE (reference sequence). V lost 0 bases and J lost 3, with 10 bases in between. The chain's CDR3 is CASSLAGTDYEQYF. CDR3 DNA: TGTGCCAGCAGCTTGGCCGGGACGGACTACGAGCAGTACTTC.

The chain is built from TRBV6-6 and TRBJ1-2, with a possible D match to TRBD1 (6 bases). With 0 bases removed from V and 6 bases from J, the gap between germline ends came to 11 bases. This CDR3 spans 14 amino acids. From germline, CDR1 is MNHNY and CDR2 SVGAGI (reference sequence). CDR3 amino acids: CASSYSMQGNGYTF. DNA of the CDR3: TGTGCCAGCAGTTACTCGATGCAGGGGAATGGCTACACCTTC.

This clone was seen a single time. V is TRBV28 and J is TRBJ2-7; D is unresolved. The CDR3 spans 11 residues. Trimming cost V 6 bases and J 2 bases, with 5 bases left between them. Germline-derived CDR1 and CDR2 are MDHEN and SYDVKM. CDR3: CASSVTYEQYF. The CDR3 DNA is TGTGCCAGCAGCGTAACCTACGAGCAGTACTTC.

The J gene is TRBJ2-3, the V gene TRBV5-6; D is unclear. Germline V gene sequence: CDR1 SGHDT, CDR2 YYEEEE. Between the trimmed V and J ends, which lost 4 bases and 2 bases, there was a span of 5 bases. The CDR3 is 12 amino acids. The CDR3 region is CASSPDTDTQYF. In DNA form, the CDR3 reads TGTGCCAGCAGCCCCGACACAGATACGCAGTATTTT. Full variable domain (missing parts from reference TRBV5-6 and TRBJ2-3): DAGVTQSPTHLIKTRGQQVTLRCSPKSGHDTVSWYQQALGQGPQFIFQYYEEEERQRGNFPDRFSGHQFPNYSSELNVNALLLGDSALYLCASSPDTDTQYFGPGTRLTVL.

This clone has just one count. The gene calls are TRBV15 and TRBJ1-5; D is unclear. The CDR3 is 14 amino acids. The germline V and J ends were trimmed by 0 bases and 5 bases, with 8 bases remaining between them. Per the germline V gene, CDR1 is LNHNV and CDR2 is YYDKDF (reference sequence). The CDR3 spells CATSRDRSHQPQHF. CDR3 coding DNA: TGTGCCACCAGCAGAGACAGGTCCCATCAGCCCCAGCATTTT.

The table lists this clone with a count of one. The chain combines TRBV7-9 with TRBJ2-7; TRBD2 matches 13 bases. The V and J ends lost 1 base and 0 bases, in that order; junction bases with no gene match: 6. The CDR3 contains 18 residues. CDR1 and CDR2 (germline): SEHNR, FQNEAQ (reference sequence). As DNA, the CDR3 is TGTGCCAGCAGCTTAGTTACGGGACTAGCGGGGCCCTCCTACGAGCAGTACTTC. Its protein product is CASSLVTGLAGPSYEQYF. The entire variable domain, with the rest obtained from reference TRBV7-9 and TRBJ2-7, is as follows: DTGVSQNPRHKITKRGQNVTFRCDPISEHNRLYWYRQTLGQGPEFLTYFQNEAQLEKSRLLSDRFSAERPKGSFSTLEIQRTEQGDSAMYLCASSLVTGLAGPSYEQYFGPGTRLTVT.

This clone is a singleton in its sample. The chain has TRBV6-1 and TRBJ1-2, with a weak D call TRBD1 (6 bases). The V end was cut by 2 bases, the J end by 4 bases, with 11 bases between. CDR1 is MNHNS and CDR2 is SASEGT in the germline V gene. The CDR3 totals 14 residues. The CDR3 nucleotides are TGTGCCAGCAGTGAATGGGGGGCAGGCTATGGCTACACCTTC. As protein: CASSEWGAGYGYTF.

This rearrangement joins TRBV5-5 to TRBJ1-3; perhaps TRBD1 as D (5 bases). The germline CDR1 and CDR2 sequences are SGHKS and YYEKEE (reference sequence). The CDR3 runs to 15 residues. Trimming left V 4 bases short and J 0 bases short, with 11 bases between. CDR3 nucleotides: TGTGCCAGCAGCCCCGACAGACTCTCTGGAAACACCATATATTTT. This codes for CASSPDRLSGNTIYF.

The rearrangement uses TRBV11-3 and TRBJ2-7, with D perhaps TRBD2 (6 bases). Between the trimmed V and J ends, which lost 5 bases and 3 bases, there was a span of 11 bases. Per the germline V gene, CDR1 is SGHNT and CDR2 is YENEEA. The CDR3 is 13 amino acids. Written as DNA, the CDR3 is TGTGCCAGCAGCCGCGCCGGGGGCTACGAGCAGTACTTC. Residues: CASSRAGGYEQYF.

CDR3 in amino acids: CASSSPGQGNTEAFF. Written as DNA, the CDR3 is TGTGCCAGCAGCTCACCTGGACAGGGGAACACTGAAGCTTTCTTT. V is TRBV7-9 and J is TRBJ1-1; 8 bases align to TRBD1. V lost 4 bases and J lost 1; bases outside the gene matches: 5. Germline values: CDR1 SEHNR, CDR2 FQNEAQ (reference sequence). This CDR3 has 15 amino acids.

J is TRBJ2-7 and V is TRBV5-5; no firm D call. This CDR3 spans 11 amino acids. CDR1 is SGHKS and CDR2 is YYEKEE in the germline V gene (reference sequence). With 0 bases removed from V and 6 bases from J, the gap between germline ends came to 4 bases. For the CDR3, the DNA is TGTGCCAGCAGCTTGGCCGTCGAGCAGTACTTC. Translating gives CASSLAVEQYF.

The V gene is TRBV2, the J gene TRBJ2-7; D gene uncertain. The V gene lost 2 bases and the J gene lost 9 bases, with 11 bases spanning the gap. The germline V gene encodes CDR1 SNHLY and CDR2 FYNNEI. The CDR3 spans 12 residues. The CDR3 DNA follows: TGTGCCAGCAGTGAAATGGGGTTGGGGCAGTACTTC. Protein product: CASSEMGLGQYF. The full variable domain, in which reference TRBV2 and TRBJ2-7 provide the parts outside the CDR3, is EPEVTQTPSHQVTQMGQEVILRCVPISNHLYFYWYRQILGQKVEFLVSFYNNEISEKSEIFDDQFSVERPDGSNFTLKIRSTKLEDSAMYFCASSEMGLGQYFGPGTRLTVT.

V and J are TRBV19 and TRBJ1-6, with unresolved D. Germline lookup yields CDR1 LNHDA and CDR2 SQIVND (reference sequence). V lost 1 base to trimming and J lost 8 bases, with 15 bases between them. The CDR3 is made up of 16 amino acids. The CDR3 is CASSIGSLMGHSPLHF. The CDR3 DNA follows: TGTGCCAGTAGTATAGGTTCCTTGATGGGTCATTCACCCCTCCACTTT.

This clone came up once. This sequence joins TRBV6-1 and TRBJ2-7; D may be TRBD1 (6 bases). Trimming stripped 0 bases from V and 5 bases from J, with 14 bases between. This CDR3 is built from 15 residues. Germline V gives CDR1 MNHNS, CDR2 SASEGT. CDR3 nucleotides: TGTGCCAGCAGTGAAGCGGTACAGGGATTCCACGAGCAGTACTTC. Protein sequence: CASSEAVQGFHEQYF.

This clone appeared a single time. V usage is TRBV5-4 and J usage is TRBJ2-5; 11 nucleotides align to TRBD2. J was trimmed by 4 bases and V by 4 bases; bases with no gene match: 3. CDR1 and CDR2 (germline): SGHNT, YYREEE (reference sequence). The CDR3 totals 14 residues. The CDR3 is CASSRGTSGETQYF. CDR3 sequence (DNA): TGTGCCAGCAGCAGAGGGACTAGCGGAGAGACCCAGTACTTC.